Shown below are 10 T cell receptor beta chains from a single sample sequenced in a study of blood T cell repertoires in COVID-19. Measured with immunoSEQ multiplex PCR; TCRdb has only the in-frame clones, and not every one. Here the sample spans 250,000 to 350,000 clones, approximately 89% being singletons. Material: peripheral blood. The receptors come from a woman aged 55 to 70 with acute or convalescent COVID-19.

The chain employs TRBV25-1 and TRBJ1-1; no clear D gene. V lost 7 bases and J lost 1, with 7 bases in between. CDR3 length: 12 amino acids. Germline V gene lookup returns CDR1 MGHDK and CDR2 SYGVNS. CDR3 nucleotide sequence: TGTGCCAGCATGAACAGGAACACTGAAGCTTTCTTT. This codes for CASMNRNTEAFF.

This clone occurred a few times. The genes are TRBV5-8 and TRBJ1-6; 8 bases are a match to TRBD1. Germline trimming cut 4 bases from V and 8 bases from J; bases unmatched to any gene: 11. Germline CDR1 is SGHTS and CDR2 is YDEGEE. The CDR3 loop spans 16 amino acids. CDR3 residues: CASSQERTGWDSPLHF. As DNA, the CDR3 is TGTGCCAGCAGCCAAGAGAGGACAGGGTGGGATTCACCCCTCCACTTT.

This sequence joins TRBV29-1 and TRBJ1-5; 8 positions match TRBD1. The CDR3 loop spans 13 amino acids. Germline CDR1 SQVTM, CDR2 ANQGSEA. V lost 4 bases, J lost 6 bases, and 5 bases stayed unmatched. The CDR3 loop is CSVAQGAPQPQHF. CDR3 nucleotide sequence: TGCAGCGTTGCGCAGGGGGCCCCTCAGCCCCAGCATTTT. Combining the CDR3 with reference TRBV29-1 and TRBJ1-5 gives the whole variable domain SAVISQKPSRDICQRGTSLTIQCQVDSQVTMMFWYRQQPGQSLTLIATANQGSEATYESGFVIDKFPISRPNLTFSTLTVSNMSPEDSSIYLCSVAQGAPQPQHFGDGTRLSIL.

DNA of the CDR3: TGTGCCAGCAGCATTACAGAGCAAGAGACCCAGTACTTC. It encodes CASSITEQETQYF. The chain links TRBV7-9 to TRBJ2-5; the D is unclear. V was pared by 5 bases and J by 2 bases, with 9 bases between. The CDR3 runs to 13 residues. Per germline, CDR1 SEHNR and CDR2 FQNEAQ (reference sequence).

The chain couples TRBV11-2 to TRBJ2-7; TRBD2 matches 7 bases. This CDR3 has 15 residues. Germline V gene data show CDR1 as SGHAT and CDR2 as FQNNGV. V gave up 1 base and J gave up 4 bases; unmatched junction bases: 7. The chain's CDR3 is CASSLVAGVGYEQYF. The CDR3 DNA sequence: TGTGCCAGCAGCTTAGTTGCGGGAGTTGGATACGAGCAGTACTTC.

The rearrangement joins TRBV2 to TRBJ2-1; TRBD1 agrees at 8 bases. Germline-derived CDR1 and CDR2 are SNHLY and FYNNEI. V was clipped by 7 bases and J by 5 bases; unmatched bases: 10. This CDR3 has 15 amino acids. This CDR3 reads CASTNRGAFHNEQFF. The CDR3 DNA sequence: TGTGCCAGCACCAACAGGGGGGCCTTTCACAATGAGCAGTTCTTC.

CDR3 DNA: TGTGCCAGCAGTTCGTACTCTGGGGCCAACGTCCTGACTTTC. As protein: CASSSYSGANVLTF. The V call is TRBV6-5, the J call TRBJ2-6, with D uncertain. V was clipped by 4 bases and J by 0 bases, with 4 bases between them. This CDR3 has 14 residues. Germline CDR1 reads MNHEY; CDR2 reads SVGAGI.

The CDR3: CASSEVWEDILQYF. As DNA, the CDR3 is TGTGCCAGCAGTGAAGTTTGGGAGGACATACTGCAGTACTTC. The chain is built from TRBV6-1 and TRBJ2-7; perhaps TRBD2 as D (6 bases). CDR3 length: 14 residues. V was cut by 1 base and J by 9 bases, with 16 bases left in between. The germline V gene encodes CDR1 MNHNS and CDR2 SASEGT.

This sequence joins TRBV7-2 and TRBJ1-2; D call uncertain. The CDR3 contains 15 residues. Trimming left V 0 bases short and J 2 bases short, with 10 bases between. Germline V gene lookup returns CDR1 SGHTA and CDR2 FQGNSA. The CDR3 sequence: CASSLAPLGNYGYTF. In nucleotides, the CDR3 is TGTGCCAGCAGCTTAGCACCCCTAGGAAACTATGGCTACACCTTC.

The chain combines TRBV19 with TRBJ1-6; possible D gene TRBD1, 6 bases. V was shortened by 6 bases and J by 5 bases, with 20 bases between the two germline ends. The CDR3 sequence is 17 residues long. Germline lookup yields CDR1 LNHDA and CDR2 SQIVND (reference sequence). The CDR3 reads CASSPGSWTAHNSPLHF. The CDR3 nucleotides read TGTGCCAGTAGCCCCGGTTCGTGGACAGCCCATAATTCACCCCTCCACTTT. The complete variable domain, with remaining parts taken from reference TRBV19 and TRBJ1-6, reads DGGITQSPKYLFRKEGQNVTLSCEQNLNHDAMYWYRQDPGQGLRLIYYSQIVNDFQKGDIAEGYSVSREKKESFPLTVTSAQKNPTAFYLCASSPGSWTAHNSPLHFGNGTRLTVT.